Below, 13 T cell receptor beta chains from the same sample are listed, as sequenced in a study of shared clonotypes between healthy human individuals. TCRdb keeps only in-frame clones here, not all; method: immunoSEQ multiplex PCR. The table includes 2 million to 2.5 million clones, about 90% detected once. Sequences were obtained from naive CD4+ T cells from PBMCs. Subset reported: CD45RA+ positively selected. These receptor sequences come from a man in his late teens or twenties in good health. Some clones in this sample may be carry-over from other donors' samples.

A remark on this clone: Other nucleotide sequences from this sample produce the same CDR3. CDR3 sequence (DNA): TGTGCCAGCAGTTACCGACAGGGCCCCTACGAGCAGTACTTC. Protein: CASSYRQGPYEQYF. The chain has TRBV6-6 and TRBJ2-7; 7 bases line up with TRBD1. The CDR3 runs 14 residues. The V and J ends lost 2 bases and 2 bases, in that order; junction bases with no gene match: 3. In germline, CDR1 is MNHNY, CDR2 SVGAGI (reference sequence).

The chain has TRBV5-6 and TRBJ2-2; tentatively, D is TRBD1 (5 bases). There are 17 residues in the CDR3. Germline V gene data show CDR1 as SGHDT and CDR2 as YYEEEE. V lost 2 bases, J lost 0 bases, and 14 bases lay in between. The CDR3 DNA follows: TGTGCCAGCAGCTTCCGACAGATAATAGCGAACACCGGGGAGCTGTTTTTT. Translation: CASSFRQIIANTGELFF.

This clone was observed once. V and J are TRBV30 and TRBJ1-2; 7 bases agree with TRBD1. V gave up 3 bases and J gave up 8 bases; unmatched junction bases: 9. Germline lookup yields CDR1 GTSNPN and CDR2 SVGIG (reference sequence). The CDR3 is 13 amino acids. The CDR3 reads CAWSLTGFEGYTF. Here the CDR3 DNA reads TGTGCCTGGAGCCTGACAGGGTTCGAGGGCTACACCTTC.

This clone occurred once. This chain uses TRBV7-3 with TRBJ1-1; D is unclear. The V and J ends lost 2 bases and 2 bases respectively, with 6 bases between them. Germline CDR1 and CDR2: SGHTA and FQGTGA. The length of the CDR3 is 13 residues. The CDR3 loop reads CASSLWSNTEAFF. DNA of the CDR3: TGTGCCAGCAGCTTATGGAGTAACACTGAAGCTTTCTTT.

The chain employs TRBV11-2 and TRBJ2-2; D gene unclear. The V gene lost 1 base and the J gene lost 4 bases, with 7 bases spanning the gap. The CDR3 has 14 amino acids. Germline V CDR1 and CDR2: SGHAT, FQNNGV. CDR3 nucleotide sequence: TGTGCCAGCAGCTTAGCTTTTGGCACCGGGGAGCTGTTTTTT. Protein sequence: CASSLAFGTGELFF.

This clone was seen once. This same CDR3 is encoded by further DNA sequences in the sample. The gene calls are TRBV7-9 and TRBJ2-1; D remains unclear. CDR3 length: 13 residues. Germline V lookup: CDR1 SEHNR, CDR2 FQNEAQ (reference sequence). Trimming pared 5 bases from V and 4 bases from J, leaving 9 bases between. This chain's CDR3 is CASSTGPYNEQFF. The CDR3 nucleotides read TGTGCCAGCAGCACCGGACCATACAATGAGCAGTTCTTC.

This chain links TRBV28 with TRBJ2-1, with no clear D. The CDR3 length is 15 residues. V was clipped by 5 bases and J by 4 bases, with 15 bases between them. The germline CDR1 and CDR2 sequences are MDHEN and SYDVKM. CDR3 sequence: CASSPLGMGYNEQFF. CDR3 sequence (DNA): TGTGCCAGCAGTCCCCTTGGTATGGGGTACAATGAGCAGTTCTTC.

This clone has just one count. V usage is TRBV25-1 and J usage is TRBJ1-4; D remains ambiguous. With 4 bases removed from V and 8 bases from J, the gap between germline ends came to 11 bases. The CDR3 runs 13 residues. The germline V gene encodes CDR1 MGHDK and CDR2 SYGVNS. The CDR3 DNA reads as TGTGCCAGCAGTGCGAAGGCATTGGAAAAACTGTTTTTT. Protein: CASSAKALEKLFF.

CDR3 DNA: TGTGCCAGCTCACTCTCAGGGGGCGAGGACGAAAAACTGTTTTTT. Translating it yields CASSLSGGEDEKLFF. This chain links TRBV18 with TRBJ1-4; 8 nucleotides line up with TRBD1. Germline V gene data show CDR1 as KGHSH and CDR2 as LQKENI. This CDR3 comprises 15 residues. The trim removed 4 bases at V and 8 bases at J, leaving 9 bases unmatched.

The V call is TRBV15, the J call TRBJ1-2; D unresolved. V lost 0 bases and J 7 bases, leaving 15 bases between the germline ends. The CDR3 is 15 amino acids. Germline assignment: CDR1 LNHNV and CDR2 YYDKDF (reference sequence). CDR3 DNA: TGTGCCACCAGCAGAGATAAATATGGCTCCCTTGGCTACACCTTC. It yields the protein CATSRDKYGSLGYTF.

The V gene is TRBV7-2, the J gene TRBJ2-1; TRBD2 is a possible D gene (5 bases). This CDR3 region has 14 residues. Germline V gene data show CDR1 as SGHTA and CDR2 as FQGNSA. Trimming removed 8 bases at V and 0 bases at J, with 11 bases between. CDR3: CASRLAASYNEQFF. The CDR3 DNA sequence: TGTGCCAGCCGTCTAGCAGCCTCCTACAATGAGCAGTTCTTC.

Only a few counts were recorded for this clone. The CDR3 DNA reads as TGTGCCAGTAGTATACGAGGACCCATGAACACTGAAGCTTTCTTT. Translating gives CASSIRGPMNTEAFF. The gene calls are TRBV19 and TRBJ1-1, with D uncertain. V was clipped by 2 bases and J by 0 bases, with 10 bases between them. Germline assignment: CDR1 LNHDA and CDR2 SQIVND (reference sequence). This CDR3 contains 15 residues.

The V and J genes are TRBV5-1 and TRBJ2-5; D may be TRBD1 (6 bases). Trimming pared 3 bases from V and 4 bases from J, leaving 19 bases between. The CDR3 consists of 16 residues. Germline lookup yields CDR1 SGHRS and CDR2 YFSETQ. CDR3 sequence (DNA): TGCGCCAGCAGCTGGCAAGGTGGGGTAGGGGGAGAGACCCAGTACTTC. It codes for CASSWQGGVGGETQYF.